Below are 27 T cell receptor beta chains sequenced from a single sample in a study of cytomegalovirus exposure and HLA in healthy donors. A multiplex PCR was run with 60 Vbeta primers and 13 Jbeta primers. TCRdb's table, derived via immunoSEQ multiplex PCR, lists solely in-frame clones and lacks some. In the table there are some 98,000 clones, around 76% of which are singletons. Sequenced: PBMCs. These receptors originate from a human donor in good health.

The chain uses TRBV19 and TRBJ2-5; possibly TRBD1 for D (7 bases). V lost 6 bases and J lost 4, with 21 bases in between. The CDR3 has 16 amino acids. Germline lookup yields CDR1 LNHDA and CDR2 SQIVND (reference sequence). The CDR3 loop reads CASSWVNRGGLETQYF. For the CDR3, the DNA is TGTGCCAGTAGCTGGGTGAACAGGGGAGGCTTAGAGACCCAGTACTTC. Full variable domain (remainder filled in from reference TRBV19 and TRBJ2-5): DGGITQSPKYLFRKEGQNVTLSCEQNLNHDAMYWYRQDPGQGLRLIYYSQIVNDFQKGDIAEGYSVSREKKESFPLTVTSAQKNPTAFYLCASSWVNRGGLETQYFGPGTRLLVL.

The chain links TRBV19 to TRBJ1-2; maybe TRBD1 (5 bases). The CDR3 sequence is 11 residues long. Germline assignment: CDR1 LNHDA and CDR2 SQIVND (reference sequence). Trimming pared 8 bases from V and 8 bases from J, leaving 12 bases between. CDR3 sequence (DNA): TGTGCCAGTCGAGGGGCGGGAGGCTACACCTTC. This sequence encodes CASRGAGGYTF.

The chain couples TRBV1 to TRBJ2-5; the D segment call TRBD1 is taken from the table without a DNA check. TRBV1 represents a pseudogene. The CDR3 has 18 residues. Here the CDR3 reads CTSSQDGDRGPLRETQYF. CDR3 coding DNA: TGCACCAGCAGCCAAGACGGGGACAGGGGGCCCCTGAGAGAGACCCAGTACTTC.

Here the CDR3 reads CASSGRQGAITEAFF. CDR3 DNA: TGTGCCAGCAGCGGGAGACAGGGGGCGATCACTGAAGCTTTCTTT. The J gene is TRBJ1-1, the V gene TRBV9; TRBD1 matches 10 bases. The germline V gene has CDR1 SGDLS and CDR2 YYNGEE. The CDR3 runs 15 residues. J gave up 4 bases and V 3 bases, and 6 bases lay outside the gene matches.

The DNA of the CDR3 is TGTGCCAGCAGCCTCGACAGGGAGAGGGGGGAGACCCAGTACTTC. This encodes CASSLDRERGETQYF. The chain links TRBV4-2 to TRBJ2-5, with 7 nucleotides matching TRBD1. There are 15 residues in the CDR3. V dropped 4 bases and J dropped 5; count of bases not matched to a gene: 10. CDR1 is LGHNA, CDR2 YNFKEQ, per germline.

This chain connects TRBV10-2 to TRBJ1-1; 9 bases line up with TRBD1. Trimming took 7 bases from V and 0 from J; bases not matched to a gene: 6. The CDR3 length is 15 residues. Germline V lookup: CDR1 WSHSY, CDR2 SAAADI. CDR3 bases: TGCGCCAGCACGGAAGGACAGGGGATGAACACTGAAGCTTTCTTT. It is translated as CASTEGQGMNTEAFF.

The CDR3: CAWSVQGSYEQYF. For the CDR3, the DNA is TGTGCCTGGAGTGTTCAGGGGTCTTACGAGCAGTACTTC. This chain links TRBV30 with TRBJ2-7, with D tentatively TRBD1 (6 bases). Germline assignment: CDR1 GTSNPN and CDR2 SVGIG (reference sequence). The length of the CDR3 is 13 residues. V lost 0 bases and J lost 4, with 10 bases in between. Filled out from reference TRBV30 and TRBJ2-7, the complete variable domain reads SQTIHQWPATLVQPVGSPLSLECTVEGTSNPNLYWYRQAAGRGLQLLFYSVGIGQISSEVPQNLSASRPQDRQFILSSKKLLLSDSGFYLCAWSVQGSYEQYFGPGTRLTVT.

This clone showed up just a few times. A read error is likely, as this CDR3 ends without the conserved phenylalanine or tryptophan. The DNA is omitted, as the CDR3 cannot be located on it reliably, and the CDR3 follows TCRdb's listing. The V call is TRBV5-6, the J call TRBJ1-2; TRBD1 reflects the table's D call only, with no check against the DNA. CDR1 and CDR2 (germline): SGHDT, YYEEEE. The CDR3 is 8 residues long, ends included. This CDR3 reads CASSFRQI.

This clone was counted at least ten times. The rearrangement uses TRBV13 and TRBJ1-1; D remains ambiguous. Germline V lookup: CDR1 PRHDT, CDR2 FYEKMQ (reference sequence). V was clipped by 5 bases and J by 5 bases, with 9 bases between them. This CDR3 is 12 amino acids long. The CDR3 spells CASSKTRTEAFF. The CDR3 DNA reads TGTGCCAGCAGCAAAACACGAACTGAAGCTTTCTTT.

The chain is built from TRBV6-4 and TRBJ2-3, with 9 bases that match TRBD1. CDR1 MRHNA and CDR2 SNTAGT come from the germline V gene. The CDR3 is made up of 18 amino acids. The V segment lost 6 bases and the J segment 0 bases; nucleotides outside the gene matches: 13. The CDR3 is CASSPRTGALPSTDTQYF. The CDR3 DNA follows: TGTGCCAGCAGCCCCCGGACAGGGGCCCTTCCTAGCACAGATACGCAGTATTTT.

V gene TRBV5-1 combines with J gene TRBJ1-2, with 8 bases fitting TRBD1. J lost 8 bases, V lost 4 bases, and 16 bases had no gene match. CDR1 and CDR2 (germline): SGHRS, YFSETQ. The CDR3 has 16 amino acids. The CDR3 loop is CASSQPGGTGAGGYTF. The CDR3 DNA reads as TGCGCCAGCAGCCAGCCCGGGGGGACAGGTGCGGGAGGCTACACCTTC.

This rearrangement joins TRBV6-1 to TRBJ1-1, with a weak D call TRBD1 (6 bases). The length of the CDR3 is 13 residues. CDR1 MNHNS and CDR2 SASEGT come from the germline V gene. The germline V and J ends were trimmed by 2 bases and 8 bases, with 12 bases remaining between them. The CDR3 region has the DNA TGTGCCAGCAGTGAAAAGAGACAGGCAGAAGCTTTCTTT. It specifies CASSEKRQAEAFF.

This rearrangement joins TRBV7-9 to TRBJ2-3; 9 bases agree with TRBD2. This CDR3 is 17 amino acids long. The V gene end was trimmed by 0 bases and the J gene end by 3 bases; junction bases not matched to a gene: 7. Germline CDR1 and CDR2: SEHNR and FQNEAQ (reference sequence). The CDR3 nucleotides are TGTGCCAGCAGCTTAGCGGTTGGGACTAGCAGTACAGATACGCAGTATTTT. Translating it yields CASSLAVGTSSTDTQYF. Together with reference TRBV7-9 and TRBJ2-3, the CDR3 gives the full variable domain: DTGVSQNPRHKITKRGQNVTFRCDPISEHNRLYWYRQTLGQGPEFLTYFQNEAQLEKSRLLSDRFSAERPKGSFSTLEIQRTEQGDSAMYLCASSLAVGTSSTDTQYFGPGTRLTVL.

CDR3 region: CASSKRRGSDYEQYF. DNA for the CDR3: TGCGCCAGCAGCAAAAGACGCGGCAGTGACTACGAGCAGTACTTC. This chain links TRBV4-1 with TRBJ2-7; D remains ambiguous. V was clipped by 5 bases and J by 3 bases, with 17 bases between them. The CDR3 is made up of 15 amino acids. Germline V gives CDR1 MGHRA, CDR2 YSYEKL.

This sequence joins TRBV4-3 and TRBJ2-7; TRBD2 is a possible D gene (6 bases). CDR1 and CDR2 from the germline V gene are LGHNA and YSLEER. Between the trimmed V and J ends, which lost 2 bases and 3 bases, there was a span of 14 bases. This CDR3 has 15 amino acids. The CDR3 sequence: CASSQTTSLGYEQYF. The CDR3 coding sequence is TGCGCCAGCAGCCAAACTACTAGCCTGGGCTACGAGCAGTACTTC.

The chain employs TRBV7-2 and TRBJ2-1, with 8 bases lining up with TRBD2. The J segment lost 3 bases and the V segment lost 0 bases, leaving 7 bases of the junction unmatched. There are 17 residues in the CDR3. CDR1 SGHTA and CDR2 FQGNSA come from the germline V gene. For the CDR3, the DNA is TGTGCCAGCAGCTTAGCCCCCGGGACTAGTGGCTACAATGAGCAGTTCTTC. It translates to CASSLAPGTSGYNEQFF.

This clone was seen a handful of times. The chain joins TRBV7-9 to TRBJ2-7, with 7 bases fitting TRBD1. Trimming at V came to 2 bases and at J to 5 bases, leaving 9 bases not matched to a gene. The CDR3 sequence is 15 residues long. CDR1 SEHNR and CDR2 FQNEAQ come from the germline V gene (reference sequence). CDR3 protein: CASSLYTGTANEQYF. The CDR3 region has the DNA TGTGCCAGCAGCTTATACACCGGGACAGCGAACGAGCAGTACTTC.

DNA of the CDR3: TGTGCCAGCAGCTTAACTAAATTGGACAGGGGGGATCAGCCCCAGCATTTT. This gives the protein CASSLTKLDRGDQPQHF. V usage is TRBV5-6 and J usage is TRBJ1-5; TRBD1 matches 10 bases. V was pared by 2 bases and J by 5 bases, with 10 bases of the junction left unmatched. From germline, CDR1 is SGHDT and CDR2 YYEEEE. The CDR3 contains 17 residues.

In this sample, this clone turned up a few times. The CDR3 reads CASFGSGASGELFF. The DNA for the CDR3 is TGTGCCAGCTTCGGTAGCGGGGCATCCGGGGAGCTGTTTTTT. The chain uses TRBV2 and TRBJ2-2; 8 nucleotides agree with TRBD2. Trimming removed 8 bases from V and 6 bases from J; junction bases left unmatched: 8. Germline V gene sequence: CDR1 SNHLY, CDR2 FYNNEI. This CDR3 has 14 residues.

The chain is built from TRBV25-1 and TRBJ2-5; D possibly corresponds to TRBD1 (5 bases). In germline, CDR1 is MGHDK, CDR2 SYGVNS. V lost 7 bases, J lost 2 bases, and 17 bases lay in between. The CDR3 is 15 residues long. CDR3 in amino acids: CASTLTAGKQETQYF. The CDR3 DNA is TGTGCCAGCACCTTGACTGCAGGGAAGCAAGAGACCCAGTACTTC.

This clone was observed a few times. The CDR3 DNA sequence: TGTGCCAGCAGTCTCAATCCGGGACAGGTTGGCTACACCTTC. Its translation is CASSLNPGQVGYTF. The chain carries TRBV27 and TRBJ1-2; TRBD1 matches 8 bases. Germline CDR1 reads MNHEY; CDR2 reads SMNVEV (reference sequence). V lost 5 bases to trimming and J lost 7 bases; unmatched junction nucleotides: 9. The CDR3 spans 14 residues.

The rearrangement joins TRBV20-1 to TRBJ1-4; unclear D gene. The ends were cut back, 5 bases at V and 10 bases at J, with 11 bases in the middle. CDR1 is DFQATT and CDR2 is SNEGSKA in the germline V gene (reference sequence). This CDR3 comprises 11 residues. The CDR3 is CSARDEGKLFF. CDR3 DNA sequence: TGCAGTGCTCGCGACGAGGGAAAACTGTTTTTT.

The rearrangement uses TRBV19 and TRBJ1-2; 7 bases line up with TRBD1. This CDR3 contains 16 residues. V dropped 0 bases and J dropped 2; count of bases not matched to a gene: 6. The germline CDR1 and CDR2 sequences are LNHDA and SQIVND (reference sequence). The CDR3 DNA reads as TGTGCCAGTAGTATAGAGCTCCGGGGACAGAACTATGGCTACACCTTC. Translation gives CASSIELRGQNYGYTF.

The gene calls are TRBV5-5 and TRBJ1-5, with 12 nucleotides matching TRBD1. The CDR3 sequence is 17 residues long. CDR1 SGHKS and CDR2 YYEKEE come from the germline V gene (reference sequence). After removal of 4 bases from V and 0 bases from J, the junction contained 5 bases not matched to a gene. CDR3 in DNA: TGTGCCAGCAGCACCGGGACAGGGGGCCTTAGCAATCAGCCCCAGCATTTT. Translated, it gives CASSTGTGGLSNQPQHF.

The V gene is TRBV5-1, the J gene TRBJ1-1; tentative D call: TRBD1 (5 bases). Germline V gene lookup returns CDR1 SGHRS and CDR2 YFSETQ. This CDR3 has 17 amino acids. V was trimmed by 3 bases and J by 5 bases, leaving 23 bases between them. The CDR3 DNA is TGCGCCAGCAGCTCGCACTTGGCGGGGGAGGTGGGAACTGAAGCTTTCTTT. Translation: CASSSHLAGEVGTEAFF.

The chain has TRBV5-6 and TRBJ2-1; 11 nucleotides agree with TRBD1. The CDR3 has 13 amino acids. CDR1 SGHDT and CDR2 YYEEEE come from the germline V gene. Trimming took 7 bases from V and 9 from J; bases not matched to a gene: 6. The CDR3 region is CASFWDRGGEQFF. Written as DNA, the CDR3 is TGTGCCAGCTTCTGGGACAGGGGGGGTGAGCAGTTCTTC.

The chain joins TRBV7-6 to TRBJ1-1; a weak D match, TRBD1 (6 bases). The V end was cut by 1 base, the J end by 6 bases, with 15 bases between. CDR3 length: 15 residues. Germline V gene sequence: CDR1 SGHVS, CDR2 FNYEAQ. Written as DNA, the CDR3 is TGTGCCAGCAGCTTAGGGGGTGACAGGAGGCCTGAAGCTTTCTTT. Protein: CASSLGGDRRPEAFF. The full variable domain, rest sourced from reference TRBV7-6 and TRBJ1-1, is GAGVSQSPRYKVTKRGQDVALRCDPISGHVSLYWYRQALGQGPEFLTYFNYEAQQDKSGLPNDRFSAERPEGSISTLTIQRTEQRDSAMYRCASSLGGDRRPEAFFGQGTRLTVV.